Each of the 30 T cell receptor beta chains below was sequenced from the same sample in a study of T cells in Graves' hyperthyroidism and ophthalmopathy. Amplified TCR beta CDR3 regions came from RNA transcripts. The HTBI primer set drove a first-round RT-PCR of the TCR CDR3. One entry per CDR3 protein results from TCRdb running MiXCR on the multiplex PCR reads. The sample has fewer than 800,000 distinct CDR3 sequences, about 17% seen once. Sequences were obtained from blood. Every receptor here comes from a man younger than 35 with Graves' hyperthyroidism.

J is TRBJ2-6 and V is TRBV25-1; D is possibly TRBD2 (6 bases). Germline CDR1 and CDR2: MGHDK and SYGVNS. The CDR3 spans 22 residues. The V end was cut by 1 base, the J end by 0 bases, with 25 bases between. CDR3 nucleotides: TGTGCCAGCAGTGAATCGGGGGTTAGCAGGCAAGGGGATCTCTCTGGGGCCAACGTCCTGACTTTC. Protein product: CASSESGVSRQGDLSGANVLTF.

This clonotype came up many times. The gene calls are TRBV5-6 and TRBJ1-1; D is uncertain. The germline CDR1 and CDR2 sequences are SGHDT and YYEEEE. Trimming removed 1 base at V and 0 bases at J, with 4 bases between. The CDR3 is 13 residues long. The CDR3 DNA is TGTGCCAGCAGCTTGCCGATGAACACTGAAGCTTTCTTT. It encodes CASSLPMNTEAFF.

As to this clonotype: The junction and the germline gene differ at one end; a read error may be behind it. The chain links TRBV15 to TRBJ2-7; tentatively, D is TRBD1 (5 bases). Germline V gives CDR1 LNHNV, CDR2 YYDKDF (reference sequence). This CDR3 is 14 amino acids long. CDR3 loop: CATSRVGLSNEQYF. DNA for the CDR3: TGTGCCACCAGCAGAGTGGGGCTCTCCAACGAGCAGTACTTC. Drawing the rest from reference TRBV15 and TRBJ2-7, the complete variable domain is DAMVIQNPRYQVTQFGKPVTLSCSQTLNHNVMYWYQQKSSQAPKLLFHYYDKDFNNEADTPDNFQSRRPNTSFCFLDIRSPGLGDTAMYLCATSRVGLSNEQYFGPGTRLTVT.

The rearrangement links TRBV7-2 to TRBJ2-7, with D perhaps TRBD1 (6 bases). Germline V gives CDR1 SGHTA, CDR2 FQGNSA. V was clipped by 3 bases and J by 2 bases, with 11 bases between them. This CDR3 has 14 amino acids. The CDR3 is CASSFGPGAYEQYF. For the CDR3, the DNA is TGTGCCAGCAGCTTTGGACCAGGGGCCTACGAGCAGTACTTC. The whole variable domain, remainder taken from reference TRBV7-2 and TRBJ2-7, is GAGVSQSPSNKVTEKGKDVELRCDPISGHTALYWYRQSLGQGLEFLIYFQGNSAPDKSGLPSDRFSAERTGGSVSTLTIQRTQQEDSAVYLCASSFGPGAYEQYFGPGTRLTVT.

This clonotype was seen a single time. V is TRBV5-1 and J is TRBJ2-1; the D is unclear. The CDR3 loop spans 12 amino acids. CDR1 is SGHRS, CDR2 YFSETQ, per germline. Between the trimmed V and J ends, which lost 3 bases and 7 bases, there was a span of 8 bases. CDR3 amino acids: CASSSPLNEQFF. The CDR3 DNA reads TGCGCCAGCAGCTCCCCTCTAAATGAGCAGTTCTTC.

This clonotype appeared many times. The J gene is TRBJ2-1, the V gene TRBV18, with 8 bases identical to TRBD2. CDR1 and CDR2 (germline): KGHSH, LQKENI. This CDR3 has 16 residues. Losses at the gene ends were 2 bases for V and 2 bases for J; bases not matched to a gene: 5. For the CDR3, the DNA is TGTGCCAGCTCACCAAATGCGGGACTAGCCTACAATGAGCAGTTCTTC. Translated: CASSPNAGLAYNEQFF.

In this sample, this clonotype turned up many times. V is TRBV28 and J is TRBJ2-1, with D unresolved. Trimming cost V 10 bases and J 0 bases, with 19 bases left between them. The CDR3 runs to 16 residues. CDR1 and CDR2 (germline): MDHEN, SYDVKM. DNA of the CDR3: TGTGCCACCAAGACCTTAGCTCCTAGCTCCTACAATGAGCAGTTCTTC. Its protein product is CATKTLAPSSYNEQFF.

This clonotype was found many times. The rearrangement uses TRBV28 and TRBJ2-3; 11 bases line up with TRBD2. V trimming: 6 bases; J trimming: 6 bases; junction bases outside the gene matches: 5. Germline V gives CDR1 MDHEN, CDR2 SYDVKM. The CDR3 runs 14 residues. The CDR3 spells CASSLSGRADTQYF. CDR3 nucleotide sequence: TGTGCCAGCAGCCTTAGCGGGAGGGCCGATACGCAGTATTTT.

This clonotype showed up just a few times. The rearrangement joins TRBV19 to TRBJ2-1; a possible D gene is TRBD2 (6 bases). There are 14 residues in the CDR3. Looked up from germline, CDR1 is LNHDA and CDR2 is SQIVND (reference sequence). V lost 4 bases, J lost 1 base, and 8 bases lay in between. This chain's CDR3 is CASSTRGSYNEQFF. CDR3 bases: TGTGCCAGTAGTACGCGGGGTTCCTACAATGAGCAGTTCTTC.

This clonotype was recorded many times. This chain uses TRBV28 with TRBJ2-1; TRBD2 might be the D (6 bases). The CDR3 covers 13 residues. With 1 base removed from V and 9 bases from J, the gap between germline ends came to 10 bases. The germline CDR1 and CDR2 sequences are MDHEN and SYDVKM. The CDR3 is CASSLYDGGEQFF. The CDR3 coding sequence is TGTGCCAGCAGTTTATACGACGGGGGTGAGCAGTTCTTC.

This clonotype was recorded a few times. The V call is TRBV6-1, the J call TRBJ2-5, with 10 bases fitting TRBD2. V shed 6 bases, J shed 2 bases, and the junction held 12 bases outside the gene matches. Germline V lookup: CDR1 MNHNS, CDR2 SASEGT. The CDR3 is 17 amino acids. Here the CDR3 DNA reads TGTGCCAGCAGAGGCAATATAGCGGGAGGACTTCAAGAGACCCAGTACTTC. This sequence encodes CASRGNIAGGLQETQYF.

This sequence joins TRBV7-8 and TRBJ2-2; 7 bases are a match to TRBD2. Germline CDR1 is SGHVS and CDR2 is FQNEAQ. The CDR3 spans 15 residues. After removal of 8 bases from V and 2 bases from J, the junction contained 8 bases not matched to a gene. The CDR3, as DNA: TGTGCCAGCGTTCCACTAGCGACAAACACCGGGGAGCTGTTTTTT. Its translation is CASVPLATNTGELFF.

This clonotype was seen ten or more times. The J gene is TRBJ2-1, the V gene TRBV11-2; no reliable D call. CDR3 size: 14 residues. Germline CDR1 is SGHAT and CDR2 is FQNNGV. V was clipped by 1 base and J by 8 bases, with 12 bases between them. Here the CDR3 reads CASSLVMGNDEQFF. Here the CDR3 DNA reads TGTGCCAGCAGCTTAGTTATGGGGAACGATGAGCAGTTCTTC.

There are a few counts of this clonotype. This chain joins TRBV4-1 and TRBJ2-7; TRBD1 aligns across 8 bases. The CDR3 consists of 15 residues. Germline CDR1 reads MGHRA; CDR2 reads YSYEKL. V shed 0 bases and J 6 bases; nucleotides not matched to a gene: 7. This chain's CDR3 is CASSQENRGIGEQYF. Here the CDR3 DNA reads TGCGCCAGCAGCCAAGAGAACAGGGGGATTGGCGAGCAGTACTTC.

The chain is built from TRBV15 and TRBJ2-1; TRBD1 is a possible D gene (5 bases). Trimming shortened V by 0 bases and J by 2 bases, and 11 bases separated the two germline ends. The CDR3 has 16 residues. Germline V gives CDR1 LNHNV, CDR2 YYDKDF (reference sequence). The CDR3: CATSRDRTGTYNEQFF. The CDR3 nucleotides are TGTGCCACCAGCAGAGATCGAACAGGAACCTACAATGAGCAGTTCTTC.

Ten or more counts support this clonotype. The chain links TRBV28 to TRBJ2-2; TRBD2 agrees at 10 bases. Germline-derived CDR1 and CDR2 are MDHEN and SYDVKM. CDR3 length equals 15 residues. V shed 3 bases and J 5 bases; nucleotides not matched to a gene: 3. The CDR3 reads CASSFPSGSTGELFF. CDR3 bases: TGTGCCAGCAGTTTTCCTAGCGGGAGTACCGGGGAGCTGTTTTTT. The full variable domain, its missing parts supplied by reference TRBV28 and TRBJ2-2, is DVKVTQSSRYLVKRTGEKVFLECVQDMDHENMFWYRQDPGLGLRLIYFSYDVKMKEKGDIPEGYSVSREKKERFSLILESASTNQTSMYLCASSFPSGSTGELFFGEGSRLTVL.

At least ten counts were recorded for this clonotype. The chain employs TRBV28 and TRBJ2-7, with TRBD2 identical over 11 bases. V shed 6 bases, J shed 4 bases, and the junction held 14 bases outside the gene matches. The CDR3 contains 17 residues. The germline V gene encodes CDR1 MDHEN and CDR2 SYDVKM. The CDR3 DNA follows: TGTGCCAGCAGCCCAACTAGCGGGAGTGGTGTGGCTTACGAGCAGTACTTC. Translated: CASSPTSGSGVAYEQYF.

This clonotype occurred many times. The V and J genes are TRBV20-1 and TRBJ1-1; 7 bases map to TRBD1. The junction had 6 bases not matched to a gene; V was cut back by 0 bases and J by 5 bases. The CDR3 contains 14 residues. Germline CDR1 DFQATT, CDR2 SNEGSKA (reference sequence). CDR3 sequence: CSARDPGGKTEAFF. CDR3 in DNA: TGCAGTGCTAGAGATCCAGGGGGTAAGACTGAAGCTTTCTTT.

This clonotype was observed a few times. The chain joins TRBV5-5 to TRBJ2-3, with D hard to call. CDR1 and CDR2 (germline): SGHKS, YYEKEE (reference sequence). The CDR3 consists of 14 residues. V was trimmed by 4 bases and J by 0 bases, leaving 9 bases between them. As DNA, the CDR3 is TGTGCCAGCAGCCCGCTAACTAGCACAGATACGCAGTATTTT. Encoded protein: CASSPLTSTDTQYF.

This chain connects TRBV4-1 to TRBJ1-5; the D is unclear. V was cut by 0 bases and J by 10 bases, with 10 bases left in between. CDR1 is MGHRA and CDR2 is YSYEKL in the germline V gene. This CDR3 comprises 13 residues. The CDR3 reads CASSQDGVYPQHF. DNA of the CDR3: TGCGCCAGCAGCCAAGATGGTGTCTATCCCCAGCATTTT.

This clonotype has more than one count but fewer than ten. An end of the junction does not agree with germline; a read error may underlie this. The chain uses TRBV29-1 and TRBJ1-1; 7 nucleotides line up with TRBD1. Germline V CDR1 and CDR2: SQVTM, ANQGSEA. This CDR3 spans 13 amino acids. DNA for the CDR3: TGCAGCGCTGAACAGGGGATGAACACTGAAGCTTTCTTT. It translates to CSAEQGMNTEAFF.

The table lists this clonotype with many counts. Here the CDR3 reads CASSYSGTGFYGYTF. The DNA of the CDR3 is TGTGCCAGCAGTTACTCCGGGACAGGCTTCTATGGCTACACCTTC. The V and J genes are TRBV6-6 and TRBJ1-2, with TRBD1 matching 8 bases. The CDR3 contains 15 residues. V lost 0 bases and J lost 4; bases outside the gene matches: 4. Germline V CDR1 and CDR2: MNHNY, SVGAGI (reference sequence).

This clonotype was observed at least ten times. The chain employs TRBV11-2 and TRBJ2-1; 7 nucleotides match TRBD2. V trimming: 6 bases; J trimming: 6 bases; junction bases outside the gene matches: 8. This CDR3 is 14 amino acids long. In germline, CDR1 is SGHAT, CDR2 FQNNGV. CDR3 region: CASREGEGRNEQFF. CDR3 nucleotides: TGTGCCAGCAGAGAAGGGGAGGGCCGCAATGAGCAGTTCTTC. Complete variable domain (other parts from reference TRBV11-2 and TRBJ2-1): EAGVAQSPRYKIIEKRQSVAFWCNPISGHATLYWYQQILGQGPKLLIQFQNNGVVDDSQLPKDRFSAERLKGVDSTLKIQPAKLEDSAVYLCASREGEGRNEQFFGPGTRLTVL.

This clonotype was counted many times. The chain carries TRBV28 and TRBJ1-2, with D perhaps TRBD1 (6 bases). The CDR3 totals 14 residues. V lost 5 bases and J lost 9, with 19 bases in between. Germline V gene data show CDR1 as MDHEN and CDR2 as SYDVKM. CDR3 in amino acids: CASSGEPGVRSYTF. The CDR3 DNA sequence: TGTGCCAGCAGTGGGGAACCAGGGGTCAGAAGCTACACCTTC.

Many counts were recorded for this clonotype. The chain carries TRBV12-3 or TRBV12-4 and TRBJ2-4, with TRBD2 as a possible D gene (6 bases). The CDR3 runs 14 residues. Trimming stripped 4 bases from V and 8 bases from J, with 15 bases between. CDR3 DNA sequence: TGTGCCAGCAGTTCACTATCGGGGGTAGACATTCAGTACTTC. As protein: CASSSLSGVDIQYF.

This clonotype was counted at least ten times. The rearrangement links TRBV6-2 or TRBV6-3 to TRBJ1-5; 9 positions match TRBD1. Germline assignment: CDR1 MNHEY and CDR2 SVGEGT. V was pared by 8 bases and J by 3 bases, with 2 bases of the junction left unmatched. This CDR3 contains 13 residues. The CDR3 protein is CASGTGTNQPQHF. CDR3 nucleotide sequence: TGTGCCAGCGGGACAGGGACCAATCAGCCCCAGCATTTT.

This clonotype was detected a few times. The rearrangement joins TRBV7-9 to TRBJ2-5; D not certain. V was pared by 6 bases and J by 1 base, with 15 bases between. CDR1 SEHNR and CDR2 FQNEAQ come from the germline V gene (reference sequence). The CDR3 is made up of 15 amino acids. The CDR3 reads CASSPARYTQETQYF. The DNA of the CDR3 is TGTGCCAGCAGTCCAGCTCGGTACACCCAAGAGACCCAGTACTTC.

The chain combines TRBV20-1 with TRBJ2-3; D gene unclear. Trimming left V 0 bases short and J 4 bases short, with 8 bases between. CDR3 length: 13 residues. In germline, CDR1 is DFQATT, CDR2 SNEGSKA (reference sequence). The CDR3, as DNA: TGCAGTGCTAGAGAGGGGATCCCAGATACGCAGTATTTT. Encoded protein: CSAREGIPDTQYF.

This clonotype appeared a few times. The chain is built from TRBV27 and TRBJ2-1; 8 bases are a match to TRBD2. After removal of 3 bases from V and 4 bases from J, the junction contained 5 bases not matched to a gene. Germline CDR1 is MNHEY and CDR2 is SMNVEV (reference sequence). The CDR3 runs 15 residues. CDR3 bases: TGTGCCAGCAGTTTTGTGACTAGCGAGTACAATGAGCAGTTCTTC. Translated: CASSFVTSEYNEQFF.

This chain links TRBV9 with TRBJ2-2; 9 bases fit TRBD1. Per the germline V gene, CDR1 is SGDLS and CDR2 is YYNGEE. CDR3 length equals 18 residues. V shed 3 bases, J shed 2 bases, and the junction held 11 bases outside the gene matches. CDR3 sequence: CASSGNTNRGRNTGELFF. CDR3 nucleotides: TGTGCCAGCAGCGGAAACACAAACAGGGGGCGTAACACCGGGGAGCTGTTTTTT.